The 13 T cell receptor beta chains given below trace back to one sample, sequenced in a study of identical twins. MiXCR, applied by TCRdb to the 5' RACE reads, yields one record per CDR3 protein. The sample lists more than 650,000 distinct CDR3 sequences; roughly 6% were seen once. The sample consisted of naive T cells sorted from blood. The receptor source for this set is a man aged 18 to 30 in good health.

This rearrangement joins TRBV5-1 to TRBJ2-7; 10 positions match TRBD1. Germline-derived CDR1 and CDR2 are SGHRS and YFSETQ. V lost 4 bases, J lost 5 bases, and 3 bases stayed unmatched. This CDR3 has 13 amino acids. In DNA form, the CDR3 reads TGCGCCAGCAGCCCGACAGGGGGCCACGAGCAGTACTTC. As protein: CASSPTGGHEQYF.

This clonotype came up a few times. This chain uses TRBV5-1 with TRBJ2-6; D remains unclear. CDR1 and CDR2 (germline): SGHRS, YFSETQ. The V end lost 0 bases, the J end lost 1 base, and 17 bases lay between the germline ends. This CDR3 contains 19 residues. The CDR3 is CASSLESNYRLSGANVLTF. The CDR3 bases are TGCGCCAGCAGCTTGGAATCCAATTACCGCCTATCTGGGGCCAACGTCCTGACTTTC.

The V and J genes are TRBV10-3 and TRBJ2-6; D is possibly TRBD2 (7 bases). The CDR3 totals 16 residues. CDR1 is ENHRY, CDR2 SYGVKD, per germline. The germline V and J ends were trimmed by 7 bases and 0 bases, with 13 bases remaining between them. CDR3 sequence reads: CAITRGGLSGANVLTF. The DNA for the CDR3 is TGTGCCATCACGAGGGGGGGCCTCTCTGGGGCCAACGTCCTGACTTTC.

The chain links TRBV12-3 or TRBV12-4 to TRBJ1-3; D remains ambiguous. CDR3 size: 15 residues. The germline V and J ends were trimmed by 6 bases and 0 bases, with 12 bases remaining between them. The CDR3: CASSLSGNSGNTIYF. The CDR3, as DNA: TGTGCCAGCAGCCTTAGTGGGAACTCTGGAAACACCATATATTTT.

This clonotype was counted between two and nine times. The chain employs TRBV5-1 and TRBJ2-3, with D uncertain. Germline CDR1 reads SGHRS; CDR2 reads YFSETQ. The V gene lost 1 base and the J gene lost 4 bases, with 16 bases spanning the gap. The length of the CDR3 is 16 residues. The CDR3 sequence is CASSLSGPQNSDTQYF. The CDR3 DNA follows: TGCGCCAGCAGCTTGTCCGGTCCCCAGAATTCAGATACGCAGTATTTT.

This clonotype was detected ten times or more. The V gene is TRBV5-6, the J gene TRBJ2-7; 15 bases are a match to TRBD2. Trimming removed 4 bases from V and 3 bases from J; junction bases left unmatched: 5. Germline CDR1 is SGHDT and CDR2 is YYEEEE. The CDR3 loop spans 16 amino acids. CDR3: CASSLPGLAGGYEQYV. For the CDR3, the DNA is TGTGCCAGCAGCCTCCCGGGACTAGCGGGAGGCTACGAGCAGTACGTC.

This clonotype appeared a few times. The chain is built from TRBV6-1 and TRBJ2-1; unclear D gene. The CDR3 sequence is 14 residues long. The V end lost 6 bases, the J end lost 5 bases, and 14 bases lay between the germline ends. Germline CDR1 MNHNS, CDR2 SASEGT. Here the CDR3 DNA reads TGTGCCAGCAGCGCGGTCCTTGTAAACAATGAGCAGTTCTTC. Translated: CASSAVLVNNEQFF.

This clonotype was picked up many times. The chain couples TRBV6-5 to TRBJ2-2, with D possibly TRBD2 on 6 matching bases. The CDR3 extends over 14 amino acids. V was trimmed by 3 bases and J by 4 bases, leaving 9 bases between them. Germline-derived CDR1 and CDR2 are MNHEY and SVGAGI. The CDR3 spells CASSYSGRTGELFF. The CDR3 region has the DNA TGTGCCAGCAGTTATAGCGGCCGCACCGGGGAGCTGTTTTTT.

Ten or more counts support this clonotype. The V gene is TRBV6-1, the J gene TRBJ1-1; D gene unclear. The germline V gene encodes CDR1 MNHNS and CDR2 SASEGT. This CDR3 is built from 13 residues. V shed 6 bases and J shed 4 bases, with 12 bases lying between them. The CDR3 sequence is CASRTYSGTEAFF. The CDR3 nucleotides are TGTGCCAGCAGGACCTACTCGGGCACTGAAGCTTTCTTT.

This clonotype was observed at least ten times. V usage is TRBV29-1 and J usage is TRBJ2-4, with D maybe TRBD1 (5 bases). This CDR3 comprises 12 residues. Germline CDR1 reads SQVTM; CDR2 reads ANQGSEA. Trimming cost V 6 bases and J 8 bases, with 14 bases left between them. The CDR3 DNA follows: TGCAGCGTCAGGGCCGGAGTGGACATTCAGTACTTC. Residues: CSVRAGVDIQYF.

The table lists this clonotype with many counts. The chain joins TRBV5-5 to TRBJ2-5; 9 bases are shared with TRBD1. With V trimmed by 5 bases and J by 4 bases, 6 bases remained unmatched. Germline CDR1 and CDR2: SGHKS and YYEKEE (reference sequence). The CDR3 has 14 residues. This CDR3 is CASRAGTGIETQYF. CDR3 in DNA: TGTGCCAGCAGGGCCGGGACAGGGATAGAGACCCAGTACTTC.

The chain combines TRBV4-2 with TRBJ2-1; TRBD2 matches at 10 bases. Trimming removed 4 bases from V and 4 bases from J; junction bases left unmatched: 13. The CDR3 spans 18 residues. Germline V lookup: CDR1 LGHNA, CDR2 YNFKEQ. CDR3 DNA sequence: TGTGCCAGCAGCCTACCCCGATCCACTAGCGGGAAGTACAATGAGCAGTTCTTC. As protein: CASSLPRSTSGKYNEQFF.

This clonotype has a handful of counts. The rearrangement joins TRBV18 to TRBJ1-3, with D unclear. Trimming pared 5 bases from V and 7 bases from J, leaving 12 bases between. Germline lookup yields CDR1 KGHSH and CDR2 LQKENI. This CDR3 comprises 13 residues. CDR3 region: CASSSVEPNTIYF. In DNA form, the CDR3 reads TGTGCCAGCTCATCCGTCGAACCCAACACCATATATTTT.